This T cell receptor beta chain appears in the sequencing data of a study of early stage breast cancer tumors. In the study overall: Of some 17 invasive breast tumors, about a dozen were hormone receptor-positive, HER2-negative. Overall study findings and caveats: In most of the 16 patients, blood comparison separated tumor from normal breast. Tumors had approximately 2.7-fold higher T cell density than normal breast. Most shared enriched TCRB sequences were commonly generated ones.

This table comes from immunoSEQ multiplex PCR, and its TCRdb copy is limited to in-frame clones, with some not included. The table shows some 11,000 clones, with around 70% occurring only once. This CDR3 comprises 12 residues. CDR1 is MNHNS and CDR2 is SASEGT in the germline V gene. V lost 6 bases to trimming and J lost 4 bases, with 9 bases between them. This clone has only a few counts. What it recognizes is unknown. The chain employs TRBV6-1 and TRBJ1-2; D perhaps matches TRBD1 (5 bases). This TCR was sampled from a person aged 35-49 years with breast cancer. The sequencing input was breast tumor tissue. DNA for the CDR3: TGTGCCAGCAGGGAGGGGATCTATGGCTACACCTTC. As protein: CASREGIYGYTF.